The clone carrying this T cell receptor (beta chain) came up a few times. Sequenced by immunoSEQ multiplex PCR; TCRdb stores in-frame clones only, minus some. Among some 25,000 clones listed, roughly 42% were seen once. This sample was taken from a study of graft-versus-host responses after intestinal transplantation. Study details: Once they had received anti-thymocyte globulin induction, all recipients took tacrolimus and steroids for about three years.

With 4 bases clipped from V and 4 bases from J, the junction kept 12 bases outside the gene matches. Germline CDR1 is KGHSH and CDR2 is LQKENI. The CDR3 consists of 16 residues. This chain uses TRBV18 with TRBJ1-1; 7 bases are shared with TRBD1. The TCR sequence derives from a human patient who received an intestinal transplant. The input for sequencing was alloreactive CD4+ T cells from a mixed lymphocyte reaction culture, taken before intestinal transplant. Subset noted: CFSE-low proliferating T cells sorted from roughly six-day pre-transplant mixed lymphocyte reaction (GvH or HvG direction). The CDR3 DNA follows: TGTGCCAGCTCACGTGATTGGATGACAGGGCCCACTGAAGCTTTCTTT. Protein product: CASSRDWMTGPTEAFF.